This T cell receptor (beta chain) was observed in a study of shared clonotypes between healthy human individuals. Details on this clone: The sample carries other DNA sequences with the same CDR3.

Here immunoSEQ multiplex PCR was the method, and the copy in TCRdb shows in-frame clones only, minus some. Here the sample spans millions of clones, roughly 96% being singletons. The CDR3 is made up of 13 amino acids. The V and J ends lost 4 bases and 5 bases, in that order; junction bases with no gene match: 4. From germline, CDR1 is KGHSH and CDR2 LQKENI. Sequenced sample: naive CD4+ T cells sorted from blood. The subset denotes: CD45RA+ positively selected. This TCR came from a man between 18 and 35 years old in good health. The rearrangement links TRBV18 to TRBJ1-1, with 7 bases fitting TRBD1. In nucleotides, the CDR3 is TGTGCCAGCTCACGAGAACAGGGGACTGAAGCTTTCTTT. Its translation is CASSREQGTEAFF.